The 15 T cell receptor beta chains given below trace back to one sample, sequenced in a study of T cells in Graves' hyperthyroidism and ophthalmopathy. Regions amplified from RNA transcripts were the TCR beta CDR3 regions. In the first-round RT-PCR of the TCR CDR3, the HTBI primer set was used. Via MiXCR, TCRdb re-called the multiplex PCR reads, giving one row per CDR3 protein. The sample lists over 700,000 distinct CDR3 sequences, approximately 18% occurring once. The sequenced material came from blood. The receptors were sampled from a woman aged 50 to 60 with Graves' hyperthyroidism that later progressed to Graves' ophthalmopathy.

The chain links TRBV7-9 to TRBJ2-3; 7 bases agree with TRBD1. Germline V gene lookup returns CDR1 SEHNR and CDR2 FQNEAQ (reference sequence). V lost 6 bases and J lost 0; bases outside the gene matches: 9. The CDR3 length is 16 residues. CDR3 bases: TGTGCCAGCAGGGCCGGTACAGGGGCTAGCACAGATACGCAGTATTTT. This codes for CASRAGTGASTDTQYF.

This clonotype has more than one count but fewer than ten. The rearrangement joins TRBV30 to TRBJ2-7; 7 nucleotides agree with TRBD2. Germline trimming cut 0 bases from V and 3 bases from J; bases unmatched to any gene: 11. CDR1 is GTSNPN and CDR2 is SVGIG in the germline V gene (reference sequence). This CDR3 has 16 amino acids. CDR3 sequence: CAWSVPGTGGLYEQYF. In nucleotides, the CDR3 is TGTGCCTGGAGTGTACCAGGCACGGGGGGACTCTACGAGCAGTACTTC. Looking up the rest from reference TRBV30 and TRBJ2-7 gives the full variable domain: SQTIHQWPATLVQPVGSPLSLECTVEGTSNPNLYWYRQAAGRGLQLLFYSVGIGQISSEVPQNLSASRPQDRQFILSSKKLLLSDSGFYLCAWSVPGTGGLYEQYFGPGTRLTVT.

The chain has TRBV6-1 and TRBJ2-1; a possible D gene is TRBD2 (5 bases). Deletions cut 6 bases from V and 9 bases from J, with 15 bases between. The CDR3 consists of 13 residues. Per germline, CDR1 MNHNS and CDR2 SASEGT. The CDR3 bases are TGTGCCAGCAGCGACGTCCTGCTAGCTGAGCAGTTCTTC. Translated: CASSDVLLAEQFF.

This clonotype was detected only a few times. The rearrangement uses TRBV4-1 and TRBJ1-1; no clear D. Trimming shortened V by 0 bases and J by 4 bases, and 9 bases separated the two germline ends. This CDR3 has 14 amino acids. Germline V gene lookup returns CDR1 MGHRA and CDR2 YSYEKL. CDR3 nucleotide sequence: TGCGCCAGCAGCCAAGATCAACGGGGCACTGAAGCTTTCTTT. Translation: CASSQDQRGTEAFF.

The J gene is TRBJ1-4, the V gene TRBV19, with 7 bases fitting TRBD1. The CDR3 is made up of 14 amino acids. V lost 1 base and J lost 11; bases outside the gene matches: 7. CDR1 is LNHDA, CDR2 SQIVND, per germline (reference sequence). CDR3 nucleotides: TGTGCCAGTAGTATAGGAAGGGGGCGGTTTAAACTGTTTTTT. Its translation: CASSIGRGRFKLFF.

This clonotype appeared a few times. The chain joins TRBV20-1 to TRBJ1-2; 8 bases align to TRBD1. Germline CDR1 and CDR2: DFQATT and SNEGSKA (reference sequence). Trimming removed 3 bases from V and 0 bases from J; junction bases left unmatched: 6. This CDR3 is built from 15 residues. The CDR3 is CSASGGQVSNYGYTF. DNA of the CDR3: TGCAGTGCTAGTGGGGGACAGGTTTCTAACTATGGCTACACCTTC.

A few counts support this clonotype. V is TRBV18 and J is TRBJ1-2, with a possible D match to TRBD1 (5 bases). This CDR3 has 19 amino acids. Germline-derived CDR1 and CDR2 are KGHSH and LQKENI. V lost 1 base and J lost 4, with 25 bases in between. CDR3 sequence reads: CASSPRVGPGSDPVYGYTF. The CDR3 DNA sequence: TGTGCCAGCTCACCACGGGTCGGGCCAGGGTCTGATCCCGTCTATGGCTACACCTTC. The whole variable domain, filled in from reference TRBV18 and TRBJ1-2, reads NAGVMQNPRHLVRRRGQEARLRCSPMKGHSHVYWYRQLPEEGLKFMVYLQKENIIDESGMPKERFSAEFPKEGPSILRIQQVVRGDSAAYFCASSPRVGPGSDPVYGYTFGSGTRLTVV.

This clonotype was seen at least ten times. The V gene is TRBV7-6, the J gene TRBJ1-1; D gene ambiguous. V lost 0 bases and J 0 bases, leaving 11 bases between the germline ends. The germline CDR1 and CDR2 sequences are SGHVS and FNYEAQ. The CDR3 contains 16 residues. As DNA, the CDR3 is TGTGCCAGCAGCTTAGCCGGAGGCTATATGAACACTGAAGCTTTCTTT. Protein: CASSLAGGYMNTEAFF.

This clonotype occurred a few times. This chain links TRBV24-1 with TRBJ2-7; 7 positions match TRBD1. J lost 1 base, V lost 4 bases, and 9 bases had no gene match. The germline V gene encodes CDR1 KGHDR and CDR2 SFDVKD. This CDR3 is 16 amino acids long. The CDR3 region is CATSEHRDRSSYEQYF. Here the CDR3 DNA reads TGTGCCACCAGTGAGCACCGGGACAGAAGTTCCTACGAGCAGTACTTC.

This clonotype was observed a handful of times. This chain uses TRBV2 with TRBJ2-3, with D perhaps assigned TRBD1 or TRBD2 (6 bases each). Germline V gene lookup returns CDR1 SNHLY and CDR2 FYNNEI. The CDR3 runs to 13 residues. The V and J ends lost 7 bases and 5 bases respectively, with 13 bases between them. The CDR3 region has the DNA TGTGCCAGCAATGGGGGGCCGAAAGATACGCAGTATTTT. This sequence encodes CASNGGPKDTQYF.

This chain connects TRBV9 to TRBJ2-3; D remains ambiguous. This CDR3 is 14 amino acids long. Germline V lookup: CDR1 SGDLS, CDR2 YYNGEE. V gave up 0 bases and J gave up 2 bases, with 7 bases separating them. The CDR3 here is CASSVGWVTDTQYF. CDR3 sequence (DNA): TGTGCCAGCAGCGTAGGTTGGGTCACAGATACGCAGTATTTT.

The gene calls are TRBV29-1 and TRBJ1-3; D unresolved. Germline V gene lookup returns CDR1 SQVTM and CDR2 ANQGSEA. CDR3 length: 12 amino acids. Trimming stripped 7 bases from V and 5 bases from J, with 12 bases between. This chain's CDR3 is CSARTDRNTIYF. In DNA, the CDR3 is TGCAGCGCCCGAACGGACCGAAACACCATATATTTT. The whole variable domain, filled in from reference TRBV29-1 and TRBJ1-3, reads SAVISQKPSRDICQRGTSLTIQCQVDSQVTMMFWYRQQPGQSLTLIATANQGSEATYESGFVIDKFPISRPNLTFSTLTVSNMSPEDSSIYLCSARTDRNTIYFGEGSWLTVV.

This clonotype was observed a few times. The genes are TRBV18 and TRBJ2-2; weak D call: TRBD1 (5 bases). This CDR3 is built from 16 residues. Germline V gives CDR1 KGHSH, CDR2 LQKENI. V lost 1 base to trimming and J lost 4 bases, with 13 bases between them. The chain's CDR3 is CASSPQCQGCTGELFF. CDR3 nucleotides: TGTGCCAGCTCACCACAATGTCAGGGTTGCACCGGGGAGCTGTTTTTT.

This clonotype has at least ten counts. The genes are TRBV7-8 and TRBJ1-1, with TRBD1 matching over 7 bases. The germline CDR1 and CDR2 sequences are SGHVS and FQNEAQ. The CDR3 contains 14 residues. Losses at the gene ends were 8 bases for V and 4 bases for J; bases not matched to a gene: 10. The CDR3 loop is CASGSTGDGTEAFF. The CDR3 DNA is TGTGCCAGCGGGTCCACAGGGGACGGCACTGAAGCTTTCTTT.

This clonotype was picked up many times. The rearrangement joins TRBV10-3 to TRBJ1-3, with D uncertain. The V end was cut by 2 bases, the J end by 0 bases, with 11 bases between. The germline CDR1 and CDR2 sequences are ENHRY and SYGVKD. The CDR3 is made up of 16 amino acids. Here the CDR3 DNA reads TGTGCCATCAGTGAGCCAGTGGGCAGCTCTGGAAACACCATATATTTT. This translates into CAISEPVGSSGNTIYF.